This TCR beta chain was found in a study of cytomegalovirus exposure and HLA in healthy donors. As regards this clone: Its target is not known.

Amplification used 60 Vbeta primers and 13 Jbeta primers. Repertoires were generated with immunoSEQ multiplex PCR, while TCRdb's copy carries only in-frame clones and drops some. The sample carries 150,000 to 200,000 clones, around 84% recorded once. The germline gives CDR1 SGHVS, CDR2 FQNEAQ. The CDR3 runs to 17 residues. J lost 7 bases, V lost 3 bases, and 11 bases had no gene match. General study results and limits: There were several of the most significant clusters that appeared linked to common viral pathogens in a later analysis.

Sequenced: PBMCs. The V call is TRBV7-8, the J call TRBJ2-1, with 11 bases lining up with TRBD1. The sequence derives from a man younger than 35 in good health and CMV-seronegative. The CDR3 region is CASSFGTGGILGNEQFF. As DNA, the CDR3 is TGTGCCAGCAGCTTCGGGACAGGGGGAATTCTAGGAAATGAGCAGTTCTTC.